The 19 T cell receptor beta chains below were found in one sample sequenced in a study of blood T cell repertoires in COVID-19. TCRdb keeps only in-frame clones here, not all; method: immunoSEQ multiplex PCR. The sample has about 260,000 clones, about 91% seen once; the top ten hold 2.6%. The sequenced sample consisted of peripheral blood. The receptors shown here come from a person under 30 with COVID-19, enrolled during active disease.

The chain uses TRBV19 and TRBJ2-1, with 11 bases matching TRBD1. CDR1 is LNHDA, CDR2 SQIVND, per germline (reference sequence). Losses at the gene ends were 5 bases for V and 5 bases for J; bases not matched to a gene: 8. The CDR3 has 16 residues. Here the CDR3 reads CASSGLDRGQNNEQFF. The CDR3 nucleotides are TGTGCCAGTAGTGGGCTGGACAGGGGGCAAAACAATGAGCAGTTCTTC.

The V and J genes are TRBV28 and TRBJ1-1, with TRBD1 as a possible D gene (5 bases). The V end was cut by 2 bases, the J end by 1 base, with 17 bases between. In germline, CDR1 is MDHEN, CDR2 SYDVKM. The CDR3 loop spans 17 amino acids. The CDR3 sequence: CASSLVEWGTQNTEAFF. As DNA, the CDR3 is TGTGCCAGCAGTTTAGTAGAGTGGGGCACCCAGAACACTGAAGCTTTCTTT.

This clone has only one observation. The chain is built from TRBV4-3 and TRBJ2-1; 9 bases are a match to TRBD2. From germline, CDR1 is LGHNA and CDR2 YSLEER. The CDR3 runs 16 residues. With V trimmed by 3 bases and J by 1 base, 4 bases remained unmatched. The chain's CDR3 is CASSQTLAGSYNEQFF. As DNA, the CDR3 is TGCGCCAGCAGCCAGACTCTAGCGGGATCCTACAATGAGCAGTTCTTC.

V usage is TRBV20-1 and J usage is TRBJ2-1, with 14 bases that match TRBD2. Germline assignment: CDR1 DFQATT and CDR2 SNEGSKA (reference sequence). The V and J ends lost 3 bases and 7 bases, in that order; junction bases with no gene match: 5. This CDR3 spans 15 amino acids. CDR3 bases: TGCAGTGCTAGTGGACTAGCGGGAGGAGATAATGAGCAGTTCTTC. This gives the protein CSASGLAGGDNEQFF.

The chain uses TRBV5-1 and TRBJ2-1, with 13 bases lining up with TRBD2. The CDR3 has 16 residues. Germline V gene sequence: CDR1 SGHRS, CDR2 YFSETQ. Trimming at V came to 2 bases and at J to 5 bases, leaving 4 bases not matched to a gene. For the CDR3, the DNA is TGCGCCAGCAGCTTTGGGACTAGCGGGACCGACAATGAGCAGTTCTTC. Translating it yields CASSFGTSGTDNEQFF.

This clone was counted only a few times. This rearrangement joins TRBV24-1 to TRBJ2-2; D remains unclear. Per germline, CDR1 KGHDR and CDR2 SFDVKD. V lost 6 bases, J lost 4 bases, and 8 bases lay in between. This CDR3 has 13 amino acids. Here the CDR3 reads CATSLMSTGELFF. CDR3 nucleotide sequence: TGTGCCACCAGTCTGATGAGCACCGGGGAGCTGTTTTTT.

CDR3 amino acids: CASSFPRLAGASYEQYF. For the CDR3, the DNA is TGTGCCAGCAGTTTCCCTCGACTAGCGGGAGCCTCCTACGAGCAGTACTTC. The chain has TRBV6-2 or TRBV6-3 and TRBJ2-7, with 12 positions matching TRBD2. Germline V gene data show CDR1 as MNHEY and CDR2 as SVGEGT. CDR3 length: 17 amino acids. J lost 0 bases, V lost 4 bases, and 7 bases had no gene match.

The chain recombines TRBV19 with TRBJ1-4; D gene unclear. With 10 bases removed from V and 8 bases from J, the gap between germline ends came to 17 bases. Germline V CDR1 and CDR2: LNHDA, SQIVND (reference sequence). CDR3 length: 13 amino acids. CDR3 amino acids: CATASGAGEKLFF. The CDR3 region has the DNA TGTGCCACCGCCTCGGGAGCGGGCGAAAAACTGTTTTTT.

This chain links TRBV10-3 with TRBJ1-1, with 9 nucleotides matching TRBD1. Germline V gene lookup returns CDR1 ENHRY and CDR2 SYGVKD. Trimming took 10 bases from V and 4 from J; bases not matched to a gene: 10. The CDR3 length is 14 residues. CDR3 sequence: CATQRSGQGTEAFF. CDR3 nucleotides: TGTGCCACCCAAAGATCGGGACAGGGCACTGAAGCTTTCTTT.

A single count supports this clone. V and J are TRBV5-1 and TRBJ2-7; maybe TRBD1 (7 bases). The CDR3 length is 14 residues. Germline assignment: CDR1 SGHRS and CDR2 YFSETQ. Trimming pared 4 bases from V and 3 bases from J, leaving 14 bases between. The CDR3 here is CASSRQGLNYEQYF. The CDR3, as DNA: TGCGCCAGCAGCAGACAGGGACTGAACTACGAGCAGTACTTC.

CDR3 in amino acids: CASIDRTGSRYGYTF. For the CDR3, the DNA is TGTGCCAGCATCGACCGGACAGGGTCTAGATATGGCTACACCTTC. The rearrangement joins TRBV6-5 to TRBJ1-2, with 8 positions matching TRBD1. V lost 7 bases and J lost 5; bases outside the gene matches: 12. CDR1 MNHEY and CDR2 SVGAGI come from the germline V gene. The CDR3 is 15 amino acids.

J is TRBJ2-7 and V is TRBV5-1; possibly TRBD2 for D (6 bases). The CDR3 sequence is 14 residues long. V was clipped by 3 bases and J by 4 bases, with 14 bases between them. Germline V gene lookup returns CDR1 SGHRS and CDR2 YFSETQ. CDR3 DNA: TGCGCCAGCAGCTGGGACTTCCCCGGATACGAGCAGTACTTC. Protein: CASSWDFPGYEQYF.

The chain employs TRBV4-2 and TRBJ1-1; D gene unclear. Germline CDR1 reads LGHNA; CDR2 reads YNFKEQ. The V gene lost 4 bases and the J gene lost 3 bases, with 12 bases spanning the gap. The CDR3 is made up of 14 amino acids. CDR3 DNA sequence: TGTGCCAGCAGCCTTAACCCACGGGACACTGAAGCTTTCTTT. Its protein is CASSLNPRDTEAFF.

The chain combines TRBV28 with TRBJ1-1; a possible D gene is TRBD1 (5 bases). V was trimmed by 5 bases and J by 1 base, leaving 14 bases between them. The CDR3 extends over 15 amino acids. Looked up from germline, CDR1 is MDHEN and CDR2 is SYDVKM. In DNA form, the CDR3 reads TGTGCCAGCAGTCCAGGGCCGAGGCGGAACACTGAAGCTTTCTTT. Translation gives CASSPGPRRNTEAFF.

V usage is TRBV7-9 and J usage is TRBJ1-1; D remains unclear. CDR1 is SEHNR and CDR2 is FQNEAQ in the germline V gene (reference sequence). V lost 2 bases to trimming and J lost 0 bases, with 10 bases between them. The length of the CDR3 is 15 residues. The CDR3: CASSLITEMNTEAFF. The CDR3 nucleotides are TGTGCCAGCAGCTTAATCACAGAAATGAACACTGAAGCTTTCTTT.

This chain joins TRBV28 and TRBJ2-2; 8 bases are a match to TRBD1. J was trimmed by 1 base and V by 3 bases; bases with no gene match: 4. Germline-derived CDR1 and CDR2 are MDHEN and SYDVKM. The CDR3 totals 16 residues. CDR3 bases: TGTGCCAGCAGTTTTGGAGGGACAGGGAACACCGGGGAGCTGTTTTTT. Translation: CASSFGGTGNTGELFF.

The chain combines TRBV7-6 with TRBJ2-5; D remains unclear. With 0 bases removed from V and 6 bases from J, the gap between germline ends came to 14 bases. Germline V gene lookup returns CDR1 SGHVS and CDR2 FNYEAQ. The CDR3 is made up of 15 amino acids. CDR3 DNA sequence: TGTGCCAGCAGCTTAGCTGGCCAGCCGAGGCAGACCCAGTACTTC. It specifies CASSLAGQPRQTQYF.

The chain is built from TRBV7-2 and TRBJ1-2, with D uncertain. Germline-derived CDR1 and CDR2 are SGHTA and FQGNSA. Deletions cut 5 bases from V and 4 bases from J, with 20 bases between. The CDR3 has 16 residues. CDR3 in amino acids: CASSRTERSYFYGYTF. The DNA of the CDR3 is TGTGCCAGCAGCAGAACAGAGCGGAGTTATTTCTATGGCTACACCTTC.

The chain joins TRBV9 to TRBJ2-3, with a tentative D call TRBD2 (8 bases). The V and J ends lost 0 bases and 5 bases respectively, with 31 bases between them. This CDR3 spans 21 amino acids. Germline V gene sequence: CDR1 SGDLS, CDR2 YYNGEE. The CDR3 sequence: CASSVATPTGGPLPGGDTQYF. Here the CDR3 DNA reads TGTGCCAGCAGCGTAGCTACTCCTACGGGAGGGCCATTGCCAGGGGGAGATACGCAGTATTTT.